One sample yielded the 32 T cell receptor beta chains listed below, sequenced in a study of vaccination effects on CD4 cells after COVID-19. These receptors are not linked to any known antigen. Measured with immunoSEQ multiplex PCR; TCRdb has only the in-frame clones, and not every one. Altogether some 77,000 clones are present, 65% to 85% being singletons, with the ten largest covering 4%. Using viral peptide pools, the ViraFEST assay grew out antigen-specific CD4+ T cells prior to sequencing. Isolating CD4+ T cells followed 9 to 11 days of culture. The healthy vaccine recipients, who had no prior SARS-CoV-2 infection, showed negative nucleocapsid antibodies. The sample consisted of CD4+ T cells from PBMCs cultured with HCoV-OC43 spike peptides, taken before COVID-19 vaccination. Subset described: HCoV-OC43 spike overlapping peptide pool stimulation. The receptors originated from a human donor who received a COVID-19 vaccine.

The V gene is TRBV6-5, the J gene TRBJ2-4, with TRBD1 identical over 7 bases. V lost 6 bases and J lost 7; bases outside the gene matches: 3. The CDR3 length is 12 residues. CDR1 MNHEY and CDR2 SVGAGI come from the germline V gene. Written as DNA, the CDR3 is TGTGCCAGCAGGGGACAGCCCAACATTCAGTACTTC. Amino acid sequence: CASRGQPNIQYF.

Concerning this clone: A junction boundary mismatches the germline segment, possibly from a read error. The chain recombines TRBV9 with TRBJ2-5; 7 bases fit TRBD1. The CDR3 is 17 residues long. Looked up from germline, CDR1 is SGDLS and CDR2 is YYNGEE. CDR3 protein: CASSVGGGQVPQQTQYF. Written as DNA, the CDR3 is TGTGCCAGCAGCGTAGGCGGAGGACAGGTTCCCCAACAGACCCAGTACTTC.

The chain recombines TRBV30 with TRBJ2-3; D possibly corresponds to TRBD1 (6 bases). Trimming left V 4 bases short and J 3 bases short, with 14 bases between. CDR3 length equals 14 residues. CDR1 and CDR2 from the germline V gene are GTSNPN and SVGIG (reference sequence). CDR3 DNA sequence: TGTGCCTGGATCAAACTGGACAGAACAGATACGCAGTATTTT. The encoded protein is CAWIKLDRTDTQYF. Combining the CDR3 with reference TRBV30 and TRBJ2-3 gives the whole variable domain SQTIHQWPATLVQPVGSPLSLECTVEGTSNPNLYWYRQAAGRGLQLLFYSVGIGQISSEVPQNLSASRPQDRQFILSSKKLLLSDSGFYLCAWIKLDRTDTQYFGPGTRLTVL.

J is TRBJ2-5 and V is TRBV5-4; D unresolved. CDR3 length: 14 residues. With 4 bases removed from V and 4 bases from J, the gap between germline ends came to 14 bases. In germline, CDR1 is SGHNT, CDR2 YYREEE (reference sequence). CDR3 residues: CASSLRQSSETQYF. CDR3 nucleotide sequence: TGTGCCAGCAGCCTAAGACAATCATCAGAGACCCAGTACTTC.

The chain is built from TRBV5-1 and TRBJ1-2; D possibly corresponds to TRBD1 (5 bases). Trimming stripped 1 base from V and 1 base from J, with 20 bases between. The germline V gene encodes CDR1 SGHRS and CDR2 YFSETQ. The CDR3 sequence is 18 residues long. CDR3 in amino acids: CASSLRITRDGDNYGYTF. CDR3 sequence (DNA): TGCGCCAGCAGCTTGCGGATAACACGGGACGGAGATAACTATGGCTACACCTTC.

The chain carries TRBV28 and TRBJ1-1; D uncertain. Germline CDR1 is MDHEN and CDR2 is SYDVKM. The V and J ends lost 5 bases and 4 bases respectively, with 11 bases between them. This CDR3 comprises 13 residues. Written as DNA, the CDR3 is TGTGCCAGCAGTAGGCCGATGGGCACTGAAGCTTTCTTT. Encoded protein: CASSRPMGTEAFF.

The CDR3 loop reads CASSFQQGSYEQYV. As DNA, the CDR3 is TGTGCCAGCAGTTTCCAACAGGGCTCCTACGAGCAGTACGTC. The gene calls are TRBV6-6 and TRBJ2-7; D possibly corresponds to TRBD1 (6 bases). V was cut by 4 bases and J by 0 bases, with 10 bases left in between. CDR3 length: 14 amino acids. Germline loops: CDR1 MNHNY, CDR2 SVGAGI (reference sequence).

This clone appeared a single time. The chain uses TRBV6-5 and TRBJ2-1; 9 nucleotides match TRBD2. The CDR3 has 15 residues. CDR1 and CDR2 (germline): MNHEY, SVGAGI. Losses at the gene ends were 2 bases for V and 10 bases for J; bases not matched to a gene: 9. CDR3 region: CASSYGTSSLREQFF. The CDR3 bases are TGTGCCAGCAGTTACGGGACTAGCTCGTTAAGAGAGCAGTTCTTC.

The V call is TRBV5-1, the J call TRBJ2-2, with D tentatively TRBD2 (5 bases). V lost 4 bases and J 0 bases, leaving 16 bases between the germline ends. The CDR3 sequence is 17 residues long. Germline CDR1 reads SGHRS; CDR2 reads YFSETQ. In nucleotides, the CDR3 is TGCGCCAGCAGCCCCCGGAGCGGTCTATCGAACACCGGGGAGCTGTTTTTT. Translating it yields CASSPRSGLSNTGELFF.

The chain joins TRBV12-3 or TRBV12-4 to TRBJ2-3; D not resolved. V lost 5 bases and J 9 bases, leaving 12 bases between the germline ends. The CDR3 loop spans 12 amino acids. The DNA of the CDR3 is TGTGCCAGCAGTCTCGGACGGATAACGCAGTATTTT. This sequence encodes CASSLGRITQYF.

Remarks on this clone: At one end the junction does not follow the germline gene, possibly because of a read error. This chain uses TRBV28 with TRBJ2-1; D is possibly TRBD1 or TRBD2 (5 bases each). Germline values: CDR1 MDHEN, CDR2 SYDVKM. This CDR3 contains 14 residues. CDR3 bases: TGTGCCAGCCTTGGGGGAATTGGCTACGATGAGCAGTTCTTC. Encoded protein: CASLGGIGYDEQFF.

The rearrangement uses TRBV9 and TRBJ2-2; D gene uncertain. Trimming removed 0 bases at V and 5 bases at J, with 5 bases between. Germline assignment: CDR1 SGDLS and CDR2 YYNGEE. CDR3 length: 13 residues. This chain's CDR3 is CASSVAGTGELFF. CDR3 in DNA: TGTGCCAGCAGCGTAGCTGGAACCGGGGAGCTGTTTTTT.

The chain is built from TRBV27 and TRBJ2-1, with D perhaps TRBD1 (6 bases). This CDR3 is built from 15 residues. Germline V lookup: CDR1 MNHEY, CDR2 SMNVEV (reference sequence). Trimming removed 3 bases at V and 5 bases at J, with 14 bases between. The CDR3 coding sequence is TGTGCCAGCAGTTTGACTTGGACAGTGGACAATGAGCAGTTCTTC. Translation: CASSLTWTVDNEQFF.

This chain connects TRBV13 to TRBJ2-5, with 9 bases aligning to TRBD2. The V gene end was trimmed by 5 bases and the J gene end by 5 bases; junction bases not matched to a gene: 12. The germline CDR1 and CDR2 sequences are PRHDT and FYEKMQ (reference sequence). CDR3 length equals 16 residues. CDR3: CASSERRSSGEETQYF. CDR3 sequence (DNA): TGTGCCAGCAGCGAGAGGAGATCTAGCGGGGAGGAGACCCAGTACTTC.

The chain has TRBV7-9 and TRBJ2-2; TRBD2 agrees at 7 bases. Germline V gene sequence: CDR1 SEHNR, CDR2 FQNEAQ (reference sequence). The CDR3 has 14 amino acids. After removal of 5 bases from V and 6 bases from J, the junction contained 6 bases not matched to a gene. The CDR3 loop reads CASSLGEGSGELFF. The CDR3 DNA reads TGTGCCAGCAGCCTAGGGGAGGGCTCCGGGGAGCTGTTTTTT.

V is TRBV5-1 and J is TRBJ2-2, with 7 bases identical to TRBD1. Germline values: CDR1 SGHRS, CDR2 YFSETQ. This CDR3 has 15 amino acids. With 6 bases clipped from V and 6 bases from J, the junction kept 11 bases outside the gene matches. Written as DNA, the CDR3 is TGCGCCAGCACCCTACAGGGGATTGTAGCCGGGGAGCTGTTTTTT. Translating gives CASTLQGIVAGELFF.

The chain uses TRBV28 and TRBJ2-3; 8 nucleotides match TRBD1. Germline V gene data show CDR1 as MDHEN and CDR2 as SYDVKM. Trimming cost V 3 bases and J 5 bases; bases outside gene matches: 10. CDR3 length: 16 amino acids. DNA of the CDR3: TGTGCCAGCAGTTTCTCGGACAGGGCAGTCGGAGATACGCAGTATTTT. It codes for CASSFSDRAVGDTQYF.

V usage is TRBV6-6 and J usage is TRBJ1-5; tentatively, D is TRBD1 (6 bases). The V gene's germline CDR1 is MNHNY and CDR2 SVGAGI (reference sequence). This CDR3 comprises 16 residues. The V and J ends lost 7 bases and 1 base respectively, with 17 bases between them. CDR3 nucleotides: TGTGCCAGCACGGAGGGACATAGTCTGAGCAATCAGCCCCAGCATTTT. It yields the protein CASTEGHSLSNQPQHF.

As DNA, the CDR3 is TGTGCCACCAGCAGAGAAAGGGGCGCGGGGGCCCAAGAGACCCAGTACTTC. It is translated as CATSRERGAGAQETQYF. The chain carries TRBV15 and TRBJ2-5; possible D gene TRBD2, 7 bases. The CDR3 sequence is 17 residues long. Trimming took 0 bases from V and 1 from J, leaving 15 bases between them. Per the germline V gene, CDR1 is LNHNV and CDR2 is YYDKDF (reference sequence).

The V call is TRBV7-3, the J call TRBJ2-2, with TRBD2 as a possible D gene (7 bases). The length of the CDR3 is 15 residues. V was trimmed by 1 base and J by 5 bases, leaving 11 bases between them. CDR1 SGHTA and CDR2 FQGTGA come from the germline V gene. CDR3 bases: TGTGCCAGCAGCTTAAGGGGGGGCTGGACCGGGGAGCTGTTTTTT. Encoded protein: CASSLRGGWTGELFF.

This chain uses TRBV12-3 or TRBV12-4 with TRBJ2-1; D is unresolved. The CDR3 contains 12 residues. V was cut by 5 bases and J by 6 bases, with 8 bases left in between. CDR3 nucleotide sequence: TGTGCCAGCAGTAATAGTGGCAATGAGCAGTTCTTC. Its protein product is CASSNSGNEQFF.

This chain links TRBV11-3 with TRBJ2-1, with 9 bases matching TRBD2. The V gene end was trimmed by 1 base and the J gene end by 8 bases; junction bases not matched to a gene: 9. Germline CDR1 SGHNT, CDR2 YENEEA. This CDR3 spans 16 amino acids. The CDR3: CASSLGLGAGGHEQFF. The CDR3 DNA sequence: TGTGCCAGCAGCTTAGGATTAGGTGCGGGAGGGCATGAGCAGTTCTTC.

This chain joins TRBV15 and TRBJ2-6; weak D call: TRBD1 (5 bases). There are 18 residues in the CDR3. The germline V gene encodes CDR1 LNHNV and CDR2 YYDKDF (reference sequence). The V gene lost 3 bases and the J gene lost 1 base, with 16 bases spanning the gap. The CDR3 bases are TGTGCCACCAGCAGCCGCCTGGACACGTTGTCTGGGGCCAACGTCCTGACTTTC. Translated, it gives CATSSRLDTLSGANVLTF.

This clone turned up a few times. J is TRBJ2-2 and V is TRBV5-4; TRBD1 might be the D (5 bases). V lost 4 bases and J lost 3, with 7 bases in between. Germline V gene lookup returns CDR1 SGHNT and CDR2 YYREEE (reference sequence). This CDR3 has 13 amino acids. CDR3 nucleotide sequence: TGTGCCAGCAGCACAGGATACACCGGGGAGCTGTTTTTT. Protein product: CASSTGYTGELFF.

The chain recombines TRBV5-5 with TRBJ2-2, with 10 bases that match TRBD2. The CDR3 contains 16 residues. The J segment lost 6 bases and the V segment lost 1 base, leaving 6 bases of the junction unmatched. The germline V gene encodes CDR1 SGHKS and CDR2 YYEKEE (reference sequence). CDR3 sequence (DNA): TGTGCCAGCAGCTTGATAAGCGGGGGGGCCCCCGGGGAGCTGTTTTTT. It specifies CASSLISGGAPGELFF.

Only one count was recorded for this clone. This chain links TRBV5-1 with TRBJ2-2; a weak D match, TRBD1 (6 bases). Deletions cut 3 bases from V and 0 bases from J, with 12 bases between. Germline values: CDR1 SGHRS, CDR2 YFSETQ. CDR3 length equals 16 residues. In DNA, the CDR3 is TGCGCCAGCAGCTCCCCGGGGACATCGAACACCGGGGAGCTGTTTTTT. It is translated as CASSSPGTSNTGELFF.

The chain carries TRBV5-3 and TRBJ2-3; perhaps TRBD2 as D (7 bases). TRBV5-3 is treated as an ORF (open reading frame) with a function not yet certain. V shed 3 bases and J shed 4 bases, with 15 bases lying between them. This CDR3 region has 15 residues. CDR3 sequence: CARSSEGGGADTQYF. CDR3 in DNA: TGTGCCAGAAGCTCCGAGGGGGGGGGCGCAGATACGCAGTATTTT.

The chain has TRBV19 and TRBJ2-1, with D tentatively TRBD2 (5 bases). Germline values: CDR1 LNHDA, CDR2 SQIVND (reference sequence). With 4 bases removed from V and 1 base from J, the gap between germline ends came to 11 bases. This CDR3 region has 15 residues. The CDR3 DNA is TGTGCCAGTAGTACCACCTCGGGGTCCTACAATGAGCAGTTCTTC. Its protein is CASSTTSGSYNEQFF.

V gene TRBV5-4 combines with J gene TRBJ2-3, with 13 positions matching TRBD2. V lost 10 bases, J lost 3 bases, and 5 bases stayed unmatched. This CDR3 has 14 amino acids. Looked up from germline, CDR1 is SGHNT and CDR2 is YYREEE (reference sequence). The CDR3, as DNA: TGTGCCTGTCGACTAGCGGGGGGTACAGATACGCAGTATTTT. Amino acids: CACRLAGGTDTQYF.

The rearrangement uses TRBV10-2 and TRBJ1-6, with a possible D match to TRBD1 (5 bases). The V end lost 8 bases, the J end lost 10 bases, and 15 bases lay between the germline ends. Per germline, CDR1 WSHSY and CDR2 SAAADI. CDR3 length equals 13 residues. CDR3 sequence reads: CASEVGVGSPLHF. The CDR3 coding sequence is TGCGCCAGCGAGGTGGGGGTAGGATCACCCCTCCACTTT.

This chain connects TRBV6-6 to TRBJ2-5, with D perhaps TRBD1 or TRBD2 (5 bases each). In germline, CDR1 is MNHNY, CDR2 SVGAGI (reference sequence). This CDR3 contains 15 residues. Trimming cost V 5 bases and J 4 bases, with 17 bases left between them. The CDR3, as DNA: TGTGCCAGCAGTCCCGACCTCGGGACGGGAGAGACCCAGTACTTC. Translated: CASSPDLGTGETQYF.

The rearrangement joins TRBV7-2 to TRBJ1-5; a weak D match, TRBD1 (5 bases). CDR1 and CDR2 from the germline V gene are SGHTA and FQGNSA. The V and J ends lost 5 bases and 1 base respectively, with 15 bases between them. The CDR3 consists of 16 residues. CDR3 residues: CASSPPPGGSNQPQHF. The CDR3 bases are TGTGCCAGCAGCCCCCCGCCGGGGGGAAGCAATCAGCCCCAGCATTTT. The full variable domain, in which reference TRBV7-2 and TRBJ1-5 provide the parts outside the CDR3, is GAGVSQSPSNKVTEKGKDVELRCDPISGHTALYWYRQSLGQGLEFLIYFQGNSAPDKSGLPSDRFSAERTGGSVSTLTIQRTQQEDSAVYLCASSPPPGGSNQPQHFGDGTRLSIL.